This is a list of T cell receptor beta chains from one sample in a study of blood T cell repertoires in COVID-19. The assay was immunoSEQ multiplex PCR, and TCRdb's table has in-frame clones only and misses some. This sample carries over 150,000 clones, roughly 84% of them seen once, and the ten largest clones take about 7%. Input material: peripheral blood. The receptors were gathered from a middle-aged woman with COVID-19, enrolled during active disease. CDR3s include the opening cysteine and the closing phenylalanine or tryptophan. A D gene is named only where the DNA matches it firmly. Where a row states a size, it is once, few, many or the class of an expanded clone; other rows omit it.

D gene	CDR3 length	clone size	V gene	J gene	CDR3 DNA	CDR3 protein
NA	15	NA	TRBV9	TRBJ1-3	TGTGCCAGCAGCGCGGGACATTCGACTGGAAACACCATATATTTT	CASSAGHSTGNTIYF
TRBD2	16	NA	TRBV7-2	TRBJ2-3	TGTGCCAGCAGCCCCGCCGGGACTAGAGGCACAGATACGCAGTATTTT	CASSPAGTRGTDTQYF
TRBD1	13	NA	TRBV18	TRBJ2-7	TGTGCCAGCAGGGCGGACAGGGCCTACGAGCAGTACTTC	CASRADRAYEQYF
NA	15	NA	TRBV27	TRBJ2-7	TGTGCCAGCCGTTTGGGGGTGGACAGCTCCTACGAGCAGTACTTC	CASRLGVDSSYEQYF
NA	11	NA	TRBV5-1	TRBJ1-2	TGCGCCAGCAGCTTGGCCCTCGGCTACACCTTC	CASSLALGYTF
TRBD1	15	NA	TRBV18	TRBJ2-7	TGTGCCAGCTCACCCACAGGGGGCCCCTCCTACGAGCAGTACTTC	CASSPTGGPSYEQYF
NA	15	once	TRBV28	TRBJ2-5	TGTGCCAGCAGTTTAGGGCAGGGGATGGTGGAGACCCAGTACTTC	CASSLGQGMVETQYF
NA	12	NA	TRBV18	TRBJ2-7	TGTGCCAGCTCGACAGAGCATTACGAGCAGTACTTC	CASSTEHYEQYF
NA	13	NA	TRBV9	TRBJ1-4	TGTGCCAGCAGCGTAGGGCCTAATGAAAAACTGTTTTTT	CASSVGPNEKLFF
NA	14	NA	TRBV28	TRBJ1-6	TGTGCCAGTCGACGGGGTTTATATAATTCACCCCTCCACTTT	CASRRGLYNSPLHF
NA	13	NA	TRBV11-1	TRBJ1-1	TGTGCCAGCAGCTTAGAGGGGAAGACTGAAGCTTTCTTT	CASSLEGKTEAFF